This TCR beta chain originates from a study of cytomegalovirus exposure and HLA in healthy donors. The study, taken as a whole, reports: Versus the approximately 700-donor mean, an Asian-associated ancestry cluster reportedly showed fewer N-insertions in a later analysis.

This clone showed up just once. Antigen unknown. Trimming at V came to 0 bases and at J to 1 base, leaving 11 bases not matched to a gene. The CDR3 has 19 residues. Looked up from germline, CDR1 is SGHVS and CDR2 is FQNEAQ. Vbeta (60) and Jbeta (13) primers were used in the PCR. Here immunoSEQ multiplex PCR was the method, and the copy in TCRdb shows in-frame clones only, minus some. The sample includes hundreds of thousands of clones, 85% to 90% of them seen just once. This clonotype was sampled from a woman between 18 and 29 years old in good health and CMV-seronegative. Specimen: PBMCs. The V and J genes are TRBV7-8 and TRBJ2-5, with 10 positions matching TRBD2. The CDR3 sequence: CASSLALAGANSLQETQYF. DNA of the CDR3: TGTGCCAGCAGCTTAGCGCTAGCGGGGGCCAATTCTCTCCAAGAGACCCAGTACTTC.